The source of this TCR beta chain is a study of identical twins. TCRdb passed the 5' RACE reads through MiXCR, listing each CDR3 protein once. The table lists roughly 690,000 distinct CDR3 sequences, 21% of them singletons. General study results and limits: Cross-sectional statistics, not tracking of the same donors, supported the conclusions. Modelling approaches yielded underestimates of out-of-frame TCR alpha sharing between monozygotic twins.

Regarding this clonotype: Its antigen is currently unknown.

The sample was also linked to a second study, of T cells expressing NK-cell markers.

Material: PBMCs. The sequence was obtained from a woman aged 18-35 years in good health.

Here the CDR3 reads CASSGDRTYEQYF. CDR3 sequence (DNA): TGTGCCAGCAGTGGGGACAGGACCTACGAGCAGTACTTC. V and J are TRBV2 and TRBJ2-7; 8 bases match TRBD1. Germline V lookup: CDR1 SNHLY, CDR2 FYNNEI. V was clipped by 4 bases and J by 2 bases; unmatched bases: 1. The CDR3 is 13 amino acids.